This record concerns one TCR beta chain sequence. The primer mix had 60 Vbeta and 13 Jbeta primers. Sequencing used immunoSEQ multiplex PCR; TCRdb keeps in-frame clones, though not all of them. Of roughly 120,000 clones in the sample, around 82% are singletons; the top ten hold 5% to 6%. The sample originates from a study of cytomegalovirus exposure and HLA in healthy donors. The sequenced material came from PBMCs. The TCR originated in a woman aged 25-40 years in good health and CMV-seropositive.

CDR3 coding DNA: TGTGCCAGCAGCCAAGGTATCAATCAGCCCCAGCATTTT. Its translation: CASSQGINQPQHF. The chain couples TRBV14 to TRBJ1-5; no firm D call. Germline V gene sequence: CDR1 SGHDN, CDR2 FVKESK. The ends were cut back, 1 base at V and 3 bases at J, with 4 bases in the middle. This CDR3 contains 13 residues.